This T cell receptor beta chain stems from a study of blood T cell repertoires in COVID-19. Study-level information: Samples came from the United States, Italy and Spain, spanning acute and convalescent COVID-19. PBMCs, B-cell-depleted T cells, or T cells provided the cDNA or gDNA that made up the material.

The table came from immunoSEQ multiplex PCR; TCRdb's copy has only in-frame clones and leaves some out. The table has under 250,000 clones, more than 75% seen once. The Seattle patients, enrolled during active infection, were followed longitudinally. CDR3 length: 15 amino acids. Germline V gives CDR1 ENHRY, CDR2 SYGVKD. V was clipped by 0 bases and J by 1 base, with 8 bases between them. The chain has TRBV10-3 and TRBJ2-3; possible D gene TRBD2, 5 bases. The sequenced material came from peripheral blood. This TCR derives from a woman aged 80 or over with COVID-19, enrolled during active disease. The CDR3 loop reads CAISESRAGTDTQYF. In DNA form, the CDR3 reads TGTGCCATCAGTGAGTCGAGGGCAGGCACAGATACGCAGTATTTT.